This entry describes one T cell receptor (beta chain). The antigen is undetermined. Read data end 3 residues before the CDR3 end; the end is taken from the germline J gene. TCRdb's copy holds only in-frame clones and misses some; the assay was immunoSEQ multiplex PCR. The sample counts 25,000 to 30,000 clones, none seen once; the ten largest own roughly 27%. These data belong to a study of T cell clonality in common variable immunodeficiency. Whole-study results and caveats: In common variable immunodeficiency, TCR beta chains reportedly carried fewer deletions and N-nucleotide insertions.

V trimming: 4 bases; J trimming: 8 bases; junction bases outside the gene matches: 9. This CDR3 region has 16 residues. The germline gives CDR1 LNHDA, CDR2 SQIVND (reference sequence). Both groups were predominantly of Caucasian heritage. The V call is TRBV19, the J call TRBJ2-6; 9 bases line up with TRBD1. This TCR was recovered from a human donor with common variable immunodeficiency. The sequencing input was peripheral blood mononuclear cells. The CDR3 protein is CASSTSRDRVSNVLTF. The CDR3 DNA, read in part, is TGTGCCAGTAGTACTTCCCGGGACAGGGTCTCCAACGTC.